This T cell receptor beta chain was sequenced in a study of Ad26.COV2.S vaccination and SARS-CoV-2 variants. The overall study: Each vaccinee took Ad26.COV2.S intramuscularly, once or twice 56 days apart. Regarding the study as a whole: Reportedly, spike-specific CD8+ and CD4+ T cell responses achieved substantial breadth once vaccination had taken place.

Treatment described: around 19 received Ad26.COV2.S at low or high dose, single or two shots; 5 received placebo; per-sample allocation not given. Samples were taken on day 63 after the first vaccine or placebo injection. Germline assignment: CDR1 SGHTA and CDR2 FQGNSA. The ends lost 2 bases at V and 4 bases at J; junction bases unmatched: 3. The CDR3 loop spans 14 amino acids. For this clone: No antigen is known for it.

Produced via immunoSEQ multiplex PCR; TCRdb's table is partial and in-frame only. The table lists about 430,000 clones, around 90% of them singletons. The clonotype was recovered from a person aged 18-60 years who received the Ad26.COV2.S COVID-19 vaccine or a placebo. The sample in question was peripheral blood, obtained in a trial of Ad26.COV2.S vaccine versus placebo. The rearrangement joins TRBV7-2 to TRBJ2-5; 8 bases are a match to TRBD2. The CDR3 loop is CASSLTAGGETQYF. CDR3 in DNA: TGTGCCAGCAGCTTAACGGCGGGGGGAGAGACCCAGTACTTC.